The T cell receptor (beta chain) under discussion was sequenced for a study of early T cells in non-severe SARS-CoV-2 infection. Study context: Sequencing targeted bulk RNA from unsorted whole blood, leaving chains unpaired. Study-wide results and limits: Sequences matched to VDJdb favored anti-spike CD8 responses, while private and CD4 specificities were missed.

Individual cDNA molecules carried attached unique molecular identifiers. TCRdb reprocessed the 5' RACE reads via MiXCR and lists one record per CDR3 protein. Of 55,000 to 75,000 distinct CDR3 sequences listed, roughly an eighth are singletons. This clonotype was seen ten or more times. The antigen is undetermined. CDR1 MNHEY and CDR2 SVGEGT come from the germline V gene. Trimming took 6 bases from V and 4 from J, leaving 15 bases between them. The CDR3 consists of 14 residues. The specimen was whole blood. The chain couples TRBV6-2 or TRBV6-3 to TRBJ1-1, with a weak D call TRBD1 (6 bases). This clonotype originated in an adult who was a healthcare worker with PCR-confirmed SARS-CoV-2 infection or an uninfected control (not recorded which). The CDR3 coding sequence is TGTGCCAGCAGAAGACAGGAGGAGATCACTGAAGCTTTCTTT. This encodes CASRRQEEITEAFF.